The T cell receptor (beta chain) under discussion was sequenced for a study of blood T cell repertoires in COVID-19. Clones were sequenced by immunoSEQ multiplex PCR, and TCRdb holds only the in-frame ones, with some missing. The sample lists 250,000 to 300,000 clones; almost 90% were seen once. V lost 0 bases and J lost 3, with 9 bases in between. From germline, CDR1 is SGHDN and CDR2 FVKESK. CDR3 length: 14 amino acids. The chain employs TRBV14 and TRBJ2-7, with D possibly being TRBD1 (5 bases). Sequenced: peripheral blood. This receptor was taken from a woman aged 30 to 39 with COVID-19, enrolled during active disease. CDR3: CASSQEQGYYEQYF. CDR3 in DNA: TGTGCCAGCAGCCAAGAGCAGGGCTACTACGAGCAGTACTTC. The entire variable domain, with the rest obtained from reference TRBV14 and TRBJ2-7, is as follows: EAGVTQFPSHSVIEKGQTVTLRCDPISGHDNLYWYRRVMGKEIKFLLHFVKESKQDESGMPNNRFLAERTGGTYSTLKVQPAELEDSGVYFCASSQEQGYYEQYFGPGTRLTVT.